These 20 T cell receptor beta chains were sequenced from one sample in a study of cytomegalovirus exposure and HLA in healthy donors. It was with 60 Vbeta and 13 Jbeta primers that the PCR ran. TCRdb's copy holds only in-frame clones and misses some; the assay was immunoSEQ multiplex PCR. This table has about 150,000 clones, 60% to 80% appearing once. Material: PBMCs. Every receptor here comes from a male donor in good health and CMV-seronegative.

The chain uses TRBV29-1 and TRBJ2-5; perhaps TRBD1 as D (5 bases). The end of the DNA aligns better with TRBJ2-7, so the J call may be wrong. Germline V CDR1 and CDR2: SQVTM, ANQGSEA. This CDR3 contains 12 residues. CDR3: CSVEIGVDEQYF. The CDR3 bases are TGCAGCGTTGAAATAGGGGTCGACGAGCAGTACTTC.

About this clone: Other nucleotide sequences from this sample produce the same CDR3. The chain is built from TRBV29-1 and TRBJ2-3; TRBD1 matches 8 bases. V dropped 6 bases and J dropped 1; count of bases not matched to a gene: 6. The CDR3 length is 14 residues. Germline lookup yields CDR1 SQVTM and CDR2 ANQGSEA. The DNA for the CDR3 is TGCAGCGTAGCCCAGGGGGCCGGCACAGATACGCAGTATTTT. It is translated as CSVAQGAGTDTQYF.

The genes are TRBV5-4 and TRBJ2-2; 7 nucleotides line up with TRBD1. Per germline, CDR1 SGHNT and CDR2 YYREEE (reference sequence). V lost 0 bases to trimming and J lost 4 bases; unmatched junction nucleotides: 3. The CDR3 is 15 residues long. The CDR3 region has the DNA TGTGCCAGCAGCTTGGACAGGGGTCCCACCGGGGAGCTGTTTTTT. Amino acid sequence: CASSLDRGPTGELFF.

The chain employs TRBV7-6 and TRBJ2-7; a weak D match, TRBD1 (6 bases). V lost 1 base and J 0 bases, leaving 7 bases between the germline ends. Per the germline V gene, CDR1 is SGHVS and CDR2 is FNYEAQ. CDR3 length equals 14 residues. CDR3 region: CASSLEQGSYEQYF. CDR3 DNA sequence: TGTGCCAGCAGCTTAGAACAGGGCTCCTACGAGCAGTACTTC.

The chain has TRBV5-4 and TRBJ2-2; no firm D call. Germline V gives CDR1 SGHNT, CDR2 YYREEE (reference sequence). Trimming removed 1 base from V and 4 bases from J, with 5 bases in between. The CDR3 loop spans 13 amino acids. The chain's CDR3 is CASSLWLTGELFF. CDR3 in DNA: TGTGCCAGCAGCTTGTGGCTCACCGGGGAGCTGTTTTTT.

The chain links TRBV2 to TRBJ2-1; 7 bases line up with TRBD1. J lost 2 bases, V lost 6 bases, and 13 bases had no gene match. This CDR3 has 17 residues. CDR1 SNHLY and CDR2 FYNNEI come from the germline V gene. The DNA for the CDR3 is TGTGCCAGCAGCGCATACAGGGGCTCCAACCCCTACAATGAGCAGTTCTTC. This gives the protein CASSAYRGSNPYNEQFF. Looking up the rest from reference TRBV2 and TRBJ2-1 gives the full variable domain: EPEVTQTPSHQVTQMGQEVILRCVPISNHLYFYWYRQILGQKVEFLVSFYNNEISEKSEIFDDQFSVERPDGSNFTLKIRSTKLEDSAMYFCASSAYRGSNPYNEQFFGPGTRLTVL.

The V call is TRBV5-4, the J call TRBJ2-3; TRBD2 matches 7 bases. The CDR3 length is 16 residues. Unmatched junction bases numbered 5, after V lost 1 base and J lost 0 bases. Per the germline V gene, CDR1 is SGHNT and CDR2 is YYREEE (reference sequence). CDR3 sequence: CASSLRSRGSTDTQYF. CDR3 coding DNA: TGTGCCAGCAGCTTGAGGTCGCGGGGGAGCACAGATACGCAGTATTTT.

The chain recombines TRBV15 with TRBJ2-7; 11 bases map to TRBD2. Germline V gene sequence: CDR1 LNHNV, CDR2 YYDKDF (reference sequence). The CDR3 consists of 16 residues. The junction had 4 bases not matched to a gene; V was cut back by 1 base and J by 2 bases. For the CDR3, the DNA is TGTGCCACCAGCAGAGCGACTAGCGGGATCCCCTACGAGCAGTACTTC. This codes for CATSRATSGIPYEQYF.

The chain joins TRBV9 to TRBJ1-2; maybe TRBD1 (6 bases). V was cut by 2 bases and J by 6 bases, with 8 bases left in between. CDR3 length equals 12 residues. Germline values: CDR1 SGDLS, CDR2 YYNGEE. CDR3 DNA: TGTGCCAGCAGCGTCAACAGGGATGGCTACACCTTC. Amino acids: CASSVNRDGYTF.

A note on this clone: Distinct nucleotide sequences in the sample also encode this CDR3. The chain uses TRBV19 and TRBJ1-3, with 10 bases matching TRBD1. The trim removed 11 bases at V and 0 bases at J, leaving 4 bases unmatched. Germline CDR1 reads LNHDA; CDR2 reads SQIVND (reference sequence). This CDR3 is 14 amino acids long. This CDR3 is CASRDRGSGNTIYF. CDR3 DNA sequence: TGTGCCTCAAGGGACAGGGGCTCTGGAAACACCATATATTTT.

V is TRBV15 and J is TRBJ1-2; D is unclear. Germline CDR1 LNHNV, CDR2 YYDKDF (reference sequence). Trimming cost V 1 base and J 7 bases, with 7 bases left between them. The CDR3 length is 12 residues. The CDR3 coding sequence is TGTGCCACCAGCAGAGGCTATGCTGGCTACACCTTC. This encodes CATSRGYAGYTF.

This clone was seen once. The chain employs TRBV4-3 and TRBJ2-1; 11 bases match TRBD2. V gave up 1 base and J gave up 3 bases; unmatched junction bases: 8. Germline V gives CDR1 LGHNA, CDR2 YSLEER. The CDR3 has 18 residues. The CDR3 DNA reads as TGCGCCAGCAGCCAAGTCTTCCCCGGGACTAGCGGCTACAATGAGCAGTTCTTC. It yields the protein CASSQVFPGTSGYNEQFF.

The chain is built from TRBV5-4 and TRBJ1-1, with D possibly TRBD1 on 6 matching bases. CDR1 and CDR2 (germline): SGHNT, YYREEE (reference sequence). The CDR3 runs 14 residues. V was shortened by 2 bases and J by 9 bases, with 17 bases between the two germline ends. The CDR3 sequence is CASSFGKERDKAFF. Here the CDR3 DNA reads TGTGCCAGCAGCTTCGGAAAAGAGCGGGACAAAGCTTTCTTT.

The CDR3 loop is CASSLRTGSDGYTF. As DNA, the CDR3 is TGTGCCAGCAGCCTCAGGACAGGGTCGGACGGCTACACCTTC. This chain links TRBV5-4 with TRBJ1-2; TRBD1 matches 8 bases. The germline CDR1 and CDR2 sequences are SGHNT and YYREEE (reference sequence). The CDR3 is made up of 14 amino acids. Unmatched junction bases numbered 10, after V lost 4 bases and J lost 8 bases.

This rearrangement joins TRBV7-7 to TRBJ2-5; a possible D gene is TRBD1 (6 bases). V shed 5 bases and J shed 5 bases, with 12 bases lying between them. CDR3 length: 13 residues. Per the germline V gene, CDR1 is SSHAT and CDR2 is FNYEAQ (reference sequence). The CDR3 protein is CASSPRTAETQYF. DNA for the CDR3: TGTGCCAGCAGCCCTCGGACAGCCGAGACCCAGTACTTC.

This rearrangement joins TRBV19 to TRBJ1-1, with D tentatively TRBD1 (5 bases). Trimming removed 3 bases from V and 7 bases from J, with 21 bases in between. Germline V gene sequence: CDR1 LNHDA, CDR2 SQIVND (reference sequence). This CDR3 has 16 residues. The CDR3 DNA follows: TGTGCCAGTAGTATGTTTCCTGGGCAGGGCGCTGGTGAAGCTTTCTTT. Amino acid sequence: CASSMFPGQGAGEAFF.

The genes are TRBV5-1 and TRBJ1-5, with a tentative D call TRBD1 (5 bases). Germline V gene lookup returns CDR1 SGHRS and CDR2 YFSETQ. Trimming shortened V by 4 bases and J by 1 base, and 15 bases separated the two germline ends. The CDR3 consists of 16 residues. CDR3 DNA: TGCGCCAGCAGCCTGGAGGGACTCCTGAGCAATCAGCCCCAGCATTTT. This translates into CASSLEGLLSNQPQHF.

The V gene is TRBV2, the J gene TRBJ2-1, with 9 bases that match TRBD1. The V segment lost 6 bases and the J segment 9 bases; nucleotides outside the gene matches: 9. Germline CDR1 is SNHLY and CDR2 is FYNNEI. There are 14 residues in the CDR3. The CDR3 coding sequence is TGTGCCAGCAGGGAACAGGGGGCGCGGAGTGAGCAGTTCTTC. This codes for CASREQGARSEQFF. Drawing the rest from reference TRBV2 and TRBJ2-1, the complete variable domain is EPEVTQTPSHQVTQMGQEVILRCVPISNHLYFYWYRQILGQKVEFLVSFYNNEISEKSEIFDDQFSVERPDGSNFTLKIRSTKLEDSAMYFCASREQGARSEQFFGPGTRLTVL.

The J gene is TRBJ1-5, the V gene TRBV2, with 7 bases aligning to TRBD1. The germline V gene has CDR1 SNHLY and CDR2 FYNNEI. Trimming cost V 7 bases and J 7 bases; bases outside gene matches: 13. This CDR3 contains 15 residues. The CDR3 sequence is CASKAGTVGGQPQHF. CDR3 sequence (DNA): TGTGCCAGCAAGGCCGGGACAGTCGGGGGACAGCCCCAGCATTTT.

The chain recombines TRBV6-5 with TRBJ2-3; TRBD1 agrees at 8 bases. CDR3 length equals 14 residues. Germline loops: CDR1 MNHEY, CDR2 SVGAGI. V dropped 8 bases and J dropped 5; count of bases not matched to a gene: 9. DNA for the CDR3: TGTGCCAGCCGTATGGGGACAGGACGAGATACGCAGTATTTT. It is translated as CASRMGTGRDTQYF.